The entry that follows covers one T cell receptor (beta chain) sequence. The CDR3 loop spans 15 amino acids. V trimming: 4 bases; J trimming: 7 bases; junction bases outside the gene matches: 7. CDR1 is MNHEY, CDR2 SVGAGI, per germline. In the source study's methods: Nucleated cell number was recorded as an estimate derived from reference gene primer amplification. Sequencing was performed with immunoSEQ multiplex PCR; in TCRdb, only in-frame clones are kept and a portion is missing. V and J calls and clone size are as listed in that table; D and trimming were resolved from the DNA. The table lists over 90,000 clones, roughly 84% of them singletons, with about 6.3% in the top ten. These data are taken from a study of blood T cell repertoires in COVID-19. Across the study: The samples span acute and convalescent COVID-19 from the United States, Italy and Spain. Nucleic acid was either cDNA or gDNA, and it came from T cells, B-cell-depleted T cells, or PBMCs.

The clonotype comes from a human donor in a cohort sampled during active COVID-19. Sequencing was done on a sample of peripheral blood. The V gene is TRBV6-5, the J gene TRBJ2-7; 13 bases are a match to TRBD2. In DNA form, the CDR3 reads TGTGCCAGCAGTTCCAGACTAGCGGGGGGAGGGGAGCAGTACTTC. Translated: CASSSRLAGGGEQYF.